This T cell receptor beta chain was recovered during a study of blood T cell repertoires in COVID-19. This CDR3 has 14 residues. The junction had 4 bases not matched to a gene; V was cut back by 4 bases and J by 7 bases. Germline CDR1 SGHNT, CDR2 YENEEA. The authors' processing: Cell counts per sample came from amplifying reference gene primers. The table came from immunoSEQ multiplex PCR; TCRdb's copy has only in-frame clones and leaves some out. The V and J calls and clone size are taken from that table; D and trimming were inferred from the DNA. Of more than 200,000 clones in the sample, approximately 88% were seen once. This clone was observed once. The study drew participants aged about 18 to 95 years from roughly 25 US areas. Cohort allocation depended upon clinical history that participants reported.

This sequence joins TRBV11-3 and TRBJ1-6, with 7 positions matching TRBD1. Sequencing was carried out using PBMCs or T cells enriched from blood (not recorded which). The sequence came from a young woman who had been exposed to COVID-19. The CDR3 protein is CASSSGTENSPLHF. DNA for the CDR3: TGTGCCAGCAGCTCCGGGACAGAGAATTCACCCCTCCACTTT.